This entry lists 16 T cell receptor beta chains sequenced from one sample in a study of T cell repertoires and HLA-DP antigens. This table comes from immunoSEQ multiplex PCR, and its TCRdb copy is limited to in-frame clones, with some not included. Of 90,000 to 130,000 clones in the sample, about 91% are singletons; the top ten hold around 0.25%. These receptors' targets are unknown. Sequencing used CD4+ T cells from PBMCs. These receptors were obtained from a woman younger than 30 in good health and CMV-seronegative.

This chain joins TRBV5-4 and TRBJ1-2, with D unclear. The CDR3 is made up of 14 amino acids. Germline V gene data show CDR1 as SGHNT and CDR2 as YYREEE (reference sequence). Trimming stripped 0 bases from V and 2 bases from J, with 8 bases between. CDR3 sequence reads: CASSLGQLNYGYTF. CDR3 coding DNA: TGTGCCAGCAGCTTGGGGCAGCTCAACTATGGCTACACCTTC. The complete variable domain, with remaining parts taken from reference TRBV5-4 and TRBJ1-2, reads ETGVTQSPTHLIKTRGQQVTLRCSSQSGHNTVSWYQQALGQGPQFIFQYYREEENGRGNFPPRFSGLQFPNYSSELNVNALELDDSALYLCASSLGQLNYGYTFGSGTRLTVV.

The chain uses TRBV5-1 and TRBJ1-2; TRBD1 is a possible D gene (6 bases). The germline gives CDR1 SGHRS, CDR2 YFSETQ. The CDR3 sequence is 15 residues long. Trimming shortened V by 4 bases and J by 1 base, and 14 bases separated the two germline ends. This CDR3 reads CASSLRTELNYGYTF. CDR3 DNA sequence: TGCGCCAGCAGCCTCAGGACAGAACTTAACTATGGCTACACCTTC. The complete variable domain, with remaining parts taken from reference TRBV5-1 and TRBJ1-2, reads KAGVTQTPRYLIKTRGQQVTLSCSPISGHRSVSWYQQTPGQGLQFLFEYFSETQRNKGNFPGRFSGRQFSNSRSEMNVSTLELGDSALYLCASSLRTELNYGYTFGSGTRLTVV.

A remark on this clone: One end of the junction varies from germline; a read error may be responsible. Here the CDR3 reads CASSLVGRAGETQYF. The CDR3 region has the DNA TGTGCTAGCAGCTTAGTCGGGAGGGCCGGAGAGACCCAGTACTTC. This chain uses TRBV7-7 with TRBJ2-5; TRBD2 agrees at 8 bases. The CDR3 is 15 residues long. Germline V gives CDR1 SSHAT, CDR2 FNYEAQ (reference sequence).

Here the CDR3 reads CASSLEVGSGEQYF. CDR3 bases: TGTGCCAGCAGCTTAGAGGTGGGTTCGGGCGAGCAGTACTTC. The gene calls are TRBV11-2 and TRBJ2-7; D gene uncertain. The V gene lost 0 bases and the J gene lost 6 bases, with 12 bases spanning the gap. This CDR3 spans 14 amino acids. Germline CDR1 reads SGHAT; CDR2 reads FQNNGV. Together with reference TRBV11-2 and TRBJ2-7, the CDR3 gives the full variable domain: EAGVAQSPRYKIIEKRQSVAFWCNPISGHATLYWYQQILGQGPKLLIQFQNNGVVDDSQLPKDRFSAERLKGVDSTLKIQPAKLEDSAVYLCASSLEVGSGEQYFGPGTRLTVT.

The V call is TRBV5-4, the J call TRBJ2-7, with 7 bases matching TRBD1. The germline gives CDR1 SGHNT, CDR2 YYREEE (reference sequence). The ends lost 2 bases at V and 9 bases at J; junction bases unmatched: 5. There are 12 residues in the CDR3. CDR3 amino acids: CASSFGQVGQYF. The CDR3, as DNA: TGTGCCAGCAGCTTCGGACAGGTGGGGCAGTACTTC.

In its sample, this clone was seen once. The chain's CDR3 is CASSRGTGGNQPQHF. Written as DNA, the CDR3 is TGTGCCAGCAGCCGGGGAACAGGGGGGAATCAGCCCCAGCATTTT. The rearrangement links TRBV11-2 to TRBJ1-5, with 8 bases aligning to TRBD1. The J segment lost 4 bases and the V segment lost 5 bases, leaving 7 bases of the junction unmatched. Germline CDR1 and CDR2: SGHAT and FQNNGV. CDR3 length equals 15 residues. Combining the CDR3 with reference TRBV11-2 and TRBJ1-5 gives the whole variable domain EAGVAQSPRYKIIEKRQSVAFWCNPISGHATLYWYQQILGQGPKLLIQFQNNGVVDDSQLPKDRFSAERLKGVDSTLKIQPAKLEDSAVYLCASSRGTGGNQPQHFGDGTRLSIL.

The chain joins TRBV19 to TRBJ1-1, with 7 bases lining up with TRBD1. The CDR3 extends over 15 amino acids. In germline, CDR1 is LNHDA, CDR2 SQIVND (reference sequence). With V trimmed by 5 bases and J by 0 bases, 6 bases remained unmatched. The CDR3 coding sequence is TGTGCCAGTAGTCCCCGGACAGGCTTGAACACTGAAGCTTTCTTT. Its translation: CASSPRTGLNTEAFF.

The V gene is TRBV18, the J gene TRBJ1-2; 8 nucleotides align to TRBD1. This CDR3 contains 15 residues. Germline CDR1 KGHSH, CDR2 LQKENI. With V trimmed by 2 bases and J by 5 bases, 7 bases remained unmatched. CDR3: CASSPSLDRVYGYTF. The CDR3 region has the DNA TGTGCCAGCTCACCATCTCTGGACAGGGTGTATGGCTACACCTTC. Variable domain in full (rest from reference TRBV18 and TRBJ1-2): NAGVMQNPRHLVRRRGQEARLRCSPMKGHSHVYWYRQLPEEGLKFMVYLQKENIIDESGMPKERFSAEFPKEGPSILRIQQVVRGDSAAYFCASSPSLDRVYGYTFGSGTRLTVV.

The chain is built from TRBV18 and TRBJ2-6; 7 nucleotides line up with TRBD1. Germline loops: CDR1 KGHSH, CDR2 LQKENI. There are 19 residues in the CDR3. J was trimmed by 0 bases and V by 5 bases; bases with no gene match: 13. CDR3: CASSTPGQFHLSGANVLTF. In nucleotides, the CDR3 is TGTGCCAGCTCAACGCCGGGACAGTTCCACCTCTCTGGGGCCAACGTCCTGACTTTC.

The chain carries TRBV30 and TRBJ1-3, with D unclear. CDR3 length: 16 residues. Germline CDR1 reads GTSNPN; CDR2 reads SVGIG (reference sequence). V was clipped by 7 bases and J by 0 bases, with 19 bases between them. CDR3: CASVSRTAYSGNTIYF. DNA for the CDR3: TGTGCCTCAGTCTCTCGGACGGCTTACTCTGGAAACACCATATATTTT.

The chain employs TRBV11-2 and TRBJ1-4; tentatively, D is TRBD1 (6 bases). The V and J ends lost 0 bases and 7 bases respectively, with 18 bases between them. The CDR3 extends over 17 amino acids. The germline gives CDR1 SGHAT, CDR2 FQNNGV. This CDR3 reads CASSLDLGGRQLEKLFF. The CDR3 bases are TGTGCCAGCAGCTTAGATCTAGGGGGGAGGCAACTTGAAAAACTGTTTTTT. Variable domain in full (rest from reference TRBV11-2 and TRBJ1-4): EAGVAQSPRYKIIEKRQSVAFWCNPISGHATLYWYQQILGQGPKLLIQFQNNGVVDDSQLPKDRFSAERLKGVDSTLKIQPAKLEDSAVYLCASSLDLGGRQLEKLFFGSGTQLSVL.

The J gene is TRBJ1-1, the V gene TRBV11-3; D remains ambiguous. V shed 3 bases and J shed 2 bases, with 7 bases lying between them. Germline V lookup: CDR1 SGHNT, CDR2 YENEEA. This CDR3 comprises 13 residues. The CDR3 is CASSLSLNTEAFF. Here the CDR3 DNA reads TGTGCCAGCAGCTTGAGTCTTAACACTGAAGCTTTCTTT.

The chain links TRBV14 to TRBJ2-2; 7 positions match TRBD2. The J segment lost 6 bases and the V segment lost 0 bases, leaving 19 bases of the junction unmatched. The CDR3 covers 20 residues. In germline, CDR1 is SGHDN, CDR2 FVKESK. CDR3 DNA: TGTGCCAGCAGCCAAGATCTGTGGGAGGGCCTAAGGAGAAGAGCCGGGGAGCTGTTTTTT. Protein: CASSQDLWEGLRRRAGELFF.

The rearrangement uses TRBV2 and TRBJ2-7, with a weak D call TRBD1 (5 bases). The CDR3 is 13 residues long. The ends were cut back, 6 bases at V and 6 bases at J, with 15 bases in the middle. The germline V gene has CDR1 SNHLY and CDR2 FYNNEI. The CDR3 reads CASRGLQVGEQYV. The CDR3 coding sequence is TGTGCCAGCAGGGGGCTACAGGTGGGCGAGCAGTACGTC.

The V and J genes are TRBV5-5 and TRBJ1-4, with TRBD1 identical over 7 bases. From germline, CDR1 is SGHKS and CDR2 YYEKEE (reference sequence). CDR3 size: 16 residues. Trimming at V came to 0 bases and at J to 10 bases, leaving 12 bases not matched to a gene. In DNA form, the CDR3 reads TGTGCCAGCAGCTTGGCCCTAGAGGGGGCAGGCGGAAAACTGTTTTTT. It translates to CASSLALEGAGGKLFF.

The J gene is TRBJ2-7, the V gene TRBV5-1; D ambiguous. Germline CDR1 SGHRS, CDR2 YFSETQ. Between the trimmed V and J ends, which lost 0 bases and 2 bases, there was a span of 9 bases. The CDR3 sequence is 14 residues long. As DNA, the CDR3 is TGCGCCAGCAGCTTGGAAGACAAGACCTACGAGCAGTACTTC. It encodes CASSLEDKTYEQYF.